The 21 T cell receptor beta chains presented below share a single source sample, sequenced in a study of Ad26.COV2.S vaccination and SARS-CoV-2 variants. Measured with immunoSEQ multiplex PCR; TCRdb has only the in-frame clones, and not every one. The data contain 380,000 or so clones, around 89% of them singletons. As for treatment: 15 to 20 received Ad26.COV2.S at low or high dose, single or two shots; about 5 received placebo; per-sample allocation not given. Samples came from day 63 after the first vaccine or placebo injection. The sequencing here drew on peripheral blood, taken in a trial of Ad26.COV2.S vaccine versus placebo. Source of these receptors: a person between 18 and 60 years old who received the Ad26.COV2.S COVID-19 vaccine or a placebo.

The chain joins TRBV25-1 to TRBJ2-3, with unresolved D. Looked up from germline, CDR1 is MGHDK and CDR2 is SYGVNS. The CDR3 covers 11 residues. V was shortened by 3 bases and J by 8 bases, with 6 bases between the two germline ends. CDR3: CASSDGGTQYF. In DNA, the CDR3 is TGTGCCAGCAGTGACGGCGGTACGCAGTATTTT.

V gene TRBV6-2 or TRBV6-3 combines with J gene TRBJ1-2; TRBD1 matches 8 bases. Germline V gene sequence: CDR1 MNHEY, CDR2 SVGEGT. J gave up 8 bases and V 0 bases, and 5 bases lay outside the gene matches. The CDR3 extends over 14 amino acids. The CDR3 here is CASSYSGQGGGYTF. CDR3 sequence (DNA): TGTGCCAGCAGTTACTCCGGACAGGGCGGAGGCTACACCTTC.

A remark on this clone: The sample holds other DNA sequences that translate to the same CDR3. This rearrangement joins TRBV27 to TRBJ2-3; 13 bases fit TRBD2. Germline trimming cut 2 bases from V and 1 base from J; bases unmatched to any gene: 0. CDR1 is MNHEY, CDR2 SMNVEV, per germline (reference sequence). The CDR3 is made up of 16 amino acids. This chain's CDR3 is CASSLGLAGGTDTQYF. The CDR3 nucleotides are TGTGCCAGCAGTTTAGGACTAGCGGGGGGCACAGATACGCAGTATTTT.

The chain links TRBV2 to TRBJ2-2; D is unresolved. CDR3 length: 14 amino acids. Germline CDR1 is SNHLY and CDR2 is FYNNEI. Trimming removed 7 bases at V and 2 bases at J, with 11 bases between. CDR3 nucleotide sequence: TGTGCCAGCATTAGAGATTTTAACACCGGGGAGCTGTTTTTT. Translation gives CASIRDFNTGELFF.

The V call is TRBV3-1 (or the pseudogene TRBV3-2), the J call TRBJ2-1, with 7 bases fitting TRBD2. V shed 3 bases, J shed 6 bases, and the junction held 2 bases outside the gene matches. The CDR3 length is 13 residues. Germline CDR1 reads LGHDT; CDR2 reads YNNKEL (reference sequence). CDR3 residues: CASSHGLGNEQFF. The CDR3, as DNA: TGTGCCAGCAGCCACGGACTAGGCAATGAGCAGTTCTTC.

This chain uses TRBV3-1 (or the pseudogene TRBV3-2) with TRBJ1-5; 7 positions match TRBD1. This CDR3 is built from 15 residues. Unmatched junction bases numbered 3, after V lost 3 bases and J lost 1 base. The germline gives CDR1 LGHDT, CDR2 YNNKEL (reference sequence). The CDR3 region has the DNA TGTGCCAGCAGCCACTCAGGGGGGAGCAATCAGCCCCAGCATTTT. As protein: CASSHSGGSNQPQHF.

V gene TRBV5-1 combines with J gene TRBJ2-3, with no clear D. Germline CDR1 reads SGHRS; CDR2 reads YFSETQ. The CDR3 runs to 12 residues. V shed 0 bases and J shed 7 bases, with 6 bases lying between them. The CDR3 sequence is CASSLELNTQYF. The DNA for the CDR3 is TGCGCCAGCAGCTTGGAGTTGAATACGCAGTATTTT.

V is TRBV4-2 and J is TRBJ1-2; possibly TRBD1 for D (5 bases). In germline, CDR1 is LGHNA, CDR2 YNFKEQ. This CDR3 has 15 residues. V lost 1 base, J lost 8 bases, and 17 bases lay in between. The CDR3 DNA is TGTGCCAGCAGCCAAGTAGAAGGGTCAGGGAAGGGCTACACCTTC. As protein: CASSQVEGSGKGYTF.

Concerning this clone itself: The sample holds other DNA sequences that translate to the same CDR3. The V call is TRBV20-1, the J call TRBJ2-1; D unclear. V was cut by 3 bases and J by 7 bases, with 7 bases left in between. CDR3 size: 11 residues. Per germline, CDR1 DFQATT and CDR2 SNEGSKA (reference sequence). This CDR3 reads CSARVVNEQFF. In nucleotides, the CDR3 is TGCAGTGCTAGGGTCGTTAATGAGCAGTTCTTC.

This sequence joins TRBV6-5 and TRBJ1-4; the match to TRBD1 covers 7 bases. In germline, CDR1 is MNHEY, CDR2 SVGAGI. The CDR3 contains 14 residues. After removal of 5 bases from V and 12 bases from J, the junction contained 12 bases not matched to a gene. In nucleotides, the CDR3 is TGTGCCAGCAGTCGACAGGGTCCTATCGGGGAACTGTTTTTT. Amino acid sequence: CASSRQGPIGELFF.

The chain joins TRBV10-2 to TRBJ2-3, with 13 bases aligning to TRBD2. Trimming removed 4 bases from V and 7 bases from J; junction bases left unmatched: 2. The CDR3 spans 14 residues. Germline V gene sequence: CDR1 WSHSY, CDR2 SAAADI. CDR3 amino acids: CASSGTSGGNTQYF. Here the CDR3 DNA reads TGCGCCAGCAGTGGGACTAGCGGGGGAAATACGCAGTATTTT.

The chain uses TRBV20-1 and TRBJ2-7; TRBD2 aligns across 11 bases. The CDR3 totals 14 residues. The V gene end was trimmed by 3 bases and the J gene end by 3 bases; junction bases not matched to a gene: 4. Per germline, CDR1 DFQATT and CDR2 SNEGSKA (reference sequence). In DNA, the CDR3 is TGCAGTGCTAGTAGCGGGAGGGCCCTCTACGAGCAGTACTTC. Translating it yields CSASSGRALYEQYF.

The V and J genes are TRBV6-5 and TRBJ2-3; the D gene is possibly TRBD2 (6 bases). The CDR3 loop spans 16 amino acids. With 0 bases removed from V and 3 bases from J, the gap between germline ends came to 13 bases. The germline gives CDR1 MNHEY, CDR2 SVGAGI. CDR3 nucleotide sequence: TGTGCCAGCAGTTACTCGATGGCGGGACGGACAGATACGCAGTATTTT. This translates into CASSYSMAGRTDTQYF.

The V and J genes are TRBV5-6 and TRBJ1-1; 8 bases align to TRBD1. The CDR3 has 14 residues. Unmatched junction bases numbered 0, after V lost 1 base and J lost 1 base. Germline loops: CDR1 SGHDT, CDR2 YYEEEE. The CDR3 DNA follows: TGTGCCAGCAGCTTGACAGGGGGGAACACTGAAGCTTTCTTT. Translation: CASSLTGGNTEAFF.

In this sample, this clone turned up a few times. The CDR3 DNA reads as TGTGCCACCAGTGAAGCCGGGACTAGCGGGTGGGACAACACCGGGGAGCTGTTTTTT. It translates to CATSEAGTSGWDNTGELFF. The rearrangement joins TRBV24-1 to TRBJ2-2; 12 nucleotides align to TRBD2. Germline V gene data show CDR1 as KGHDR and CDR2 as SFDVKD. V shed 4 bases and J 2 bases; nucleotides not matched to a gene: 10. The CDR3 consists of 19 residues.

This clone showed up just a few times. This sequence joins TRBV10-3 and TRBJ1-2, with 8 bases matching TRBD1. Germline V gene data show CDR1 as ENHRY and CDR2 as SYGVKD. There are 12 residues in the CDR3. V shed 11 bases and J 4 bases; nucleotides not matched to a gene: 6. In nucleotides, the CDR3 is TGTGCCCTCGGGGACAGGCTCTATGGCTACACCTTC. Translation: CALGDRLYGYTF.

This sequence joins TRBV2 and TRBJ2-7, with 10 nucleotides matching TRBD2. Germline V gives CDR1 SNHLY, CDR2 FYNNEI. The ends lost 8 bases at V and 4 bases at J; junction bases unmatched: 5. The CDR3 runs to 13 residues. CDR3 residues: CASEAGGRYEQYF. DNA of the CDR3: TGTGCCAGCGAAGCGGGAGGGCGGTACGAGCAGTACTTC.

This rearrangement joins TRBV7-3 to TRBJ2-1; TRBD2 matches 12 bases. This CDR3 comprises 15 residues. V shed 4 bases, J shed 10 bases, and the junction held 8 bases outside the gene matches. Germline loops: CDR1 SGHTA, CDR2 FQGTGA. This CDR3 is CASSSLAGGMTEQFF. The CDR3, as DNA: TGTGCCAGCAGCTCACTAGCGGGGGGCATGACGGAGCAGTTCTTC.

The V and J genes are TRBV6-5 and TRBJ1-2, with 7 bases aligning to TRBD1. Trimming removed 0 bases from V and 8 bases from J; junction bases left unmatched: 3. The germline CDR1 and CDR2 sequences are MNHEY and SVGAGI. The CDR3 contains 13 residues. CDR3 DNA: TGTGCCAGCAGTTACTCAGCGGGACAGGGCTACACCTTC. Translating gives CASSYSAGQGYTF.

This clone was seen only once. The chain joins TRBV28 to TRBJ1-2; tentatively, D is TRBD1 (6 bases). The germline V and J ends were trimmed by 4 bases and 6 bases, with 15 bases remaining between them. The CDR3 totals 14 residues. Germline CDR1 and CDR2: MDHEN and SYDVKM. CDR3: CASSSTPGQHGYTF. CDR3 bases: TGTGCCAGCAGTTCCACCCCCGGACAGCATGGCTACACCTTC.

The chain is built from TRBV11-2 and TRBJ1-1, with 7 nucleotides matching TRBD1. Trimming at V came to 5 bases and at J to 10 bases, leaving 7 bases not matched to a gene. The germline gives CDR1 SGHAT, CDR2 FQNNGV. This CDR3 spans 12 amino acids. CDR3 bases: TGTGCCAGCAGCCCCAACCAGGGGGGAGCTTTCTTT. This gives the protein CASSPNQGGAFF.